Listed below are T cell receptor beta chains from one sample, sequenced in a study of blood T cell repertoires in COVID-19. TCRdb's table, derived via immunoSEQ multiplex PCR, lists solely in-frame clones and lacks some. The table shows 310,000 or so clones, with about 90% occurring only once. The sample comprised peripheral blood. Receptors were obtained from a man aged 18 to 30 who had recovered from COVID-19. CDR3s include the opening cysteine and the closing phenylalanine or tryptophan. D genes are given only for firm matches. Some rows have no size entry. The others give once, few or many, or a class for an expanded clone.

TRBJ2-2	-	TRBD2	TRBV27	CASRSGLANTGELFF	TGTGCCAGCAGATCGGGACTAGCGAATACCGGGGAGCTGTTTTTT
TRBJ2-2	-	-	TRBV24-1	CATTYFGHGNTGELFF	TGTGCCACCACCTACTTTGGACACGGGAACACCGGGGAGCTGTTTTTT
TRBJ2-7	-	TRBD2	TRBV9	CASSVGLADEQYF	TGTGCCAGCAGCGTAGGACTAGCAGACGAGCAGTACTTC
TRBJ2-1	-	-	TRBV5-1	CASSLARNEQFF	TGCGCCAGCAGCTTAGCGCGGAATGAGCAGTTCTTC
TRBJ2-7	-	TRBD1	TRBV2	CASSLGTGGAEQYF	TGTGCCAGCAGTCTGGGGACAGGGGGTGCCGAGCAGTACTTC
TRBJ1-2	once	TRBD1	TRBV19	CASSMTGLGYTF	TGTGCCAGTAGTATGACAGGGCTCGGCTACACCTTC
TRBJ1-1	-	-	TRBV2	CASSGRSRMNTEAFF	TGTGCCAGCAGTGGCCGCAGTCGAATGAACACTGAAGCTTTCTTT
TRBJ2-3	-	-	TRBV4-2	CASSQVPGGGQGADTQYF	TGTGCCAGCAGCCAAGTACCCGGGGGCGGCCAGGGGGCAGATACGCAGTATTTT
TRBJ1-1	once	-	TRBV6-5	CASSQGGTEAFF	TGTGCCAGCAGCCAAGGGGGCACTGAAGCTTTCTTT
TRBJ2-3	-	-	TRBV9	CASSVPQSSDTQYF	TGTGCCAGCAGCGTACCCCAATCATCAGATACGCAGTATTTT
TRBJ1-1	few	-	TRBV2	CASSVGGNTEAFF	TGTGCCAGCAGTGTCGGAGGAAACACTGAAGCTTTCTTT
TRBJ1-5	few	-	TRBV4-1	CASSPRTAYSNQPQHF	TGCGCCAGCAGCCCCCGGACAGCTTATAGCAATCAGCCCCAGCATTTT
TRBJ1-2	-	-	TRBV2	CASSEETVANYGYTF	TGTGCCAGCAGTGAAGAAACAGTTGCTAACTATGGCTACACCTTC
TRBJ2-7	-	-	TRBV27	CASSARSPLEGNYEQYF	TGTGCCAGCAGTGCGCGATCTCCACTAGAGGGCAACTACGAGCAGTACTTC
TRBJ2-5	-	-	TRBV27	CASSLGKGDGAQYF	TGTGCCAGCAGCCTCGGGAAGGGGGACGGGGCCCAGTACTTC
TRBJ1-2	-	-	TRBV7-9	CASSSSTALPANYGYTF	TGTGCCAGCAGCTCGAGCACAGCTCTTCCCGCTAACTATGGCTACACCTTC
TRBJ2-7	once	-	TRBV10-3	CAISEGRDDGEQYF	TGTGCCATCAGTGAAGGGCGGGACGACGGGGAGCAGTACTTC
TRBJ2-1	-	TRBD2	TRBV7-9	CASSLTSGAYNEQFF	TGTGCCAGCAGTCTAACTAGCGGGGCCTACAATGAGCAGTTCTTC
TRBJ2-2	-	-	TRBV7-6	CASTLDQGLQGGELFF	TGTGCCAGCACCTTAGACCAGGGACTCCAGGGCGGGGAGCTGTTTTTT
TRBJ1-2	-	TRBD1	TRBV2	CASMTGVGYGYTF	TGTGCCAGCATGACAGGGGTCGGCTATGGCTACACCTTC
TRBJ2-7	-	TRBD1	TRBV5-5	CASSSRDRIYEQYF	TGTGCCAGCAGCTCCCGGGACAGGATATACGAGCAGTACTTC
TRBJ2-7	once	-	TRBV18	CASSPTGQSYEQYF	TGTGCCAGCTCACCTACTGGACAGTCCTACGAGCAGTACTTC
TRBJ2-7	few	-	TRBV10-3	CAISTGTAYEQYF	TGTGCCATCAGTACCGGGACTGCCTACGAGCAGTACTTC
TRBJ2-7	-	-	TRBV11-2	CASSLARMASSYEQYF	TGTGCCAGCAGCTTAGCTCGCATGGCCAGCTCCTACGAGCAGTACTTC
TRBJ1-2	-	-	TRBV29-1	CSVPQGRANYGYTF	TGCAGCGTCCCACAGGGACGGGCTAACTATGGCTACACCTTC
TRBJ1-1	-	TRBD1	TRBV5-1	CASSRDRDEAFF	TGCGCCAGCAGTCGGGACAGGGACGAGGCTTTCTTT
TRBJ2-7	-	TRBD1	TRBV11-2	CASSLVPRQGSYEQYF	TGTGCCAGCAGCTTAGTGCCCCGACAGGGGTCCTACGAGCAGTACTTC